This entry concerns a single TCR beta chain. Its antigen is as yet unknown. Vbeta (60) and Jbeta (13) primers were used in the PCR. Original methodology: Later work found 65 million to 85 million unique TCR beta chains, with roughly 11 million shared. TCRdb's copy holds only in-frame clones and misses some; the assay was immunoSEQ multiplex PCR. That table gives V, J and clone size, and the DNA gave D and trimming. This sample has over 150,000 clones; around two thirds occur once, and the top ten carry roughly 1.4%. The germline CDR1 and CDR2 sequences are MNHNS and SASEGT. With 4 bases clipped from V and 10 bases from J, the junction kept 11 bases outside the gene matches. This CDR3 comprises 16 residues. The source of the sample is a study of cytomegalovirus exposure and HLA in healthy donors. Study outcomes and limitations: HLA restriction was apparent for most CMV-associated TCR beta chains in a later analysis. Confirmation in vitro established that a few CMV-associated chains were specific for CMV antigens.

Sequencing was performed on PBMCs. The sequence was obtained from a man in his fifties in good health and CMV-seronegative. The J gene is TRBJ1-6, the V gene TRBV6-1, with TRBD1 matching over 9 bases. CDR3 residues: CASSAYAGTGSSPLHF. CDR3 coding DNA: TGTGCCAGCAGTGCGTACGCCGGGACAGGGAGCTCACCCCTCCACTTT.